This note documents a single TCR beta chain sequence. The antigen is unknown. The donors comprised healthy bone marrow donors. The V gene's germline CDR1 is SGHTA and CDR2 FQGNSA. This CDR3 is 17 amino acids long. V gave up 5 bases and J gave up 5 bases; unmatched junction bases: 12. These data come from a study of cytomegalovirus exposure and HLA in healthy donors. PCR employed 60 Vbeta and 13 Jbeta primers. Some clones are missing from TCRdb's copy, which holds only in-frame ones; the method was immunoSEQ multiplex PCR. The table shows about 60,000 clones, with around 82% occurring only once. Findings of the study overall: Earlier analysis yielded a pattern in which most TCR beta V segments were productive about 87% or about 30% of the time. In a later analysis, HLA-C alleles had the fewest associated TCRs, DRB1 alleles the most.

The chain links TRBV7-2 to TRBJ1-4; 9 nucleotides align to TRBD1. Sequencing used PBMCs. The receptor comes from a male donor in good health and CMV-seronegative. CDR3 bases: TGTGCCAGCAGCCGGGGCCCCTCGGGGACAGGGAATGAAAAACTGTTTTTT. Protein: CASSRGPSGTGNEKLFF.